What follows describes a single TCR beta chain. This record belongs to a study of long-term antiretroviral therapy in people with HIV. CDR3 size: 15 residues. Trimming took off 8 bases at V and 0 bases at J, with 16 bases between the two ends. Per germline, CDR1 SEHNR and CDR2 FQNEAQ (reference sequence). Two or more post-ART PBMC samples, plus at least one pre-ART sample, were available for each donor. The run of the v3.0 immunoSEQ assay was at survey level. Data came from immunoSEQ multiplex PCR; TCRdb stores just in-frame clones and leaves some out. The sample includes around 20,000 clones, around four fifths of them seen just once.

The sample consisted of unsorted PBMCs, taken roughly 4 years after starting antiretroviral therapy. This chain links TRBV7-9 with TRBJ1-1; the D gene is possibly TRBD1 (5 bases). The TCR sequence derives from a man aged 18 to 29 with HIV. The CDR3 here is CASAGQGTMNTEAFF. CDR3 bases: TGTGCCAGCGCCGGGCAGGGTACAATGAACACTGAAGCTTTCTTT.